The entry below describes one TCR beta chain. Its antigen is not identified. At the DNA level, this CDR3 is encoded by other sequences in the same sample as well. Data came from immunoSEQ multiplex PCR; TCRdb stores just in-frame clones and leaves some out. Of 100,000 to 150,000 clones listed, about nine tenths are singletons. CDR1 SEHNR and CDR2 FQNEAQ come from the germline V gene (reference sequence). Trimming shortened V by 2 bases and J by 2 bases, and 8 bases separated the two germline ends. The CDR3 sequence is 14 residues long. This entry is derived from a study of T cell responses to AZD1222 COVID-19 vaccine. Study-level points and caveats: Repertoire sampling was restricted to post-peak T cell response timepoints. Among vaccine-associated CD4 TCRs, coverage spanned spike, with dominance at 160-218 and 743-854.

Specimen: peripheral blood, collected on day 0 of AZD1222 vaccination. This rearrangement joins TRBV7-9 to TRBJ2-3; D is uncertain. This receptor was identified in an adult in good health. The CDR3 region has the DNA TGTGCCAGCAGCTTATCTGGGAACACAGATACGCAGTATTTT. It is translated as CASSLSGNTDTQYF.